The 3 T cell receptor beta chains below all came from one sample that was sequenced in a study of blood T cell repertoires in COVID-19 (dated by TCRdb to 2020 to 2021). The library was generated by the immunoSEQ multiplex PCR assay. The source is immuneACCESS, and TCRdb retained only in-frame sequences with V and J called. Part of the clones is not carried over; for the studies checked, unresolved V genes explain less than half of this, and the remainder is unexplained. This sample comprises 300,000 to 400,000 clones, 80% to 90% of them detected only once. Around 4.4% of the sample is in the top ten clones. Source material: PBMCs or T cells enriched from blood (not recorded which). These receptors were collected from a woman between 35 and 50 years old with acute COVID-19.

The V call is TRBV3-1 (or the pseudogene TRBV3-2), the J call TRBJ1-4, with TRBD1 matching 7 bases. Germline loops: CDR1 LGHDT, CDR2 YNNKEL (reference sequence). J was trimmed by 0 bases and V by 1 base; bases with no gene match: 5. The CDR3 is made up of 17 amino acids. The CDR3 sequence: CASSQGTGTSTNEKLFF. In DNA form, the CDR3 reads TGTGCCAGCAGCCAAGGGACAGGCACCTCAACTAATGAAAAACTGTTTTTT.

The J gene is TRBJ2-7, the V gene TRBV5-1, with no clear D. Trimming left V 0 bases short and J 1 base short, with 11 bases between. Germline CDR1 is SGHRS and CDR2 is YFSETQ. The CDR3 sequence is 15 residues long. In DNA, the CDR3 is TGCGCCAGCAGCTTGGGGCAGGCTGGATCCTACGAGCAGTACTTC. Translating it yields CASSLGQAGSYEQYF.

This rearrangement joins TRBV5-6 to TRBJ1-1; TRBD1 matches 10 bases. The CDR3 length is 13 residues. Per germline, CDR1 SGHDT and CDR2 YYEEEE. The ends lost 4 bases at V and 6 bases at J; junction bases unmatched: 3. This chain's CDR3 is CASSRDRGAEAFF. The CDR3 region has the DNA TGTGCCAGCAGCCGGGACAGGGGCGCTGAAGCTTTCTTT.